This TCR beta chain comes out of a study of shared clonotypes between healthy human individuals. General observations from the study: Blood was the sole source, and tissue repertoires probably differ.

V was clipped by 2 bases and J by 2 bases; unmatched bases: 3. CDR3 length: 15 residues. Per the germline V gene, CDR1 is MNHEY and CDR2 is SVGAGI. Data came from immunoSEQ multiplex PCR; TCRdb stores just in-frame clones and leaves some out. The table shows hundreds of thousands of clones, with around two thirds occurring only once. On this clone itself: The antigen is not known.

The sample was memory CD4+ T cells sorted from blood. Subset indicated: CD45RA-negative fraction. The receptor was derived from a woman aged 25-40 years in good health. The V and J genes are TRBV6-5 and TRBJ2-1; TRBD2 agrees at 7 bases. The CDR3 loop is CASSYVGGAYNEQFF. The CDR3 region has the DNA TGTGCCAGCAGTTACGTGGGAGGGGCCTACAATGAGCAGTTCTTC.